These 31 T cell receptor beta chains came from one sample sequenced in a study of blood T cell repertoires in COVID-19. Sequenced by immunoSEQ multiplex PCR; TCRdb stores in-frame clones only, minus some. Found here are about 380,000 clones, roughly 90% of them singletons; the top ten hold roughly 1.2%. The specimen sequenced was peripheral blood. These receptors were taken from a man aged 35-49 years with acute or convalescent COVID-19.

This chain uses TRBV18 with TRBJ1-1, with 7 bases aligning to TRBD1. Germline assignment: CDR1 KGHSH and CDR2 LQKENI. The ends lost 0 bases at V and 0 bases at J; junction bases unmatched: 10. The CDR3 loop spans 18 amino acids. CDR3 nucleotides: TGTGCCAGCTCACCACCGGGACAGCCCCTTCCCCTGAACACTGAAGCTTTCTTT. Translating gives CASSPPGQPLPLNTEAFF.

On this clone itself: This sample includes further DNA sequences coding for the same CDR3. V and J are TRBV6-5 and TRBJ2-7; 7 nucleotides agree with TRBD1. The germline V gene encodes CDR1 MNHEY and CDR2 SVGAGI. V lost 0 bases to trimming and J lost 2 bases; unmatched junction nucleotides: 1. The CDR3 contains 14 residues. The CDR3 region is CASSYSTGTYEQYF. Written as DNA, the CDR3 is TGTGCCAGCAGTTACTCGACAGGGACCTACGAGCAGTACTTC.

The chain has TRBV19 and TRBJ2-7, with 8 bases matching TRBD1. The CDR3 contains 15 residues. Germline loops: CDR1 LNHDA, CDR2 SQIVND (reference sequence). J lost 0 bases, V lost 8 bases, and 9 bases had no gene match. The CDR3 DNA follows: TGTGCCAGTTCCAGGGACAGGTCCGACTCCTACGAGCAGTACTTC. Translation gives CASSRDRSDSYEQYF. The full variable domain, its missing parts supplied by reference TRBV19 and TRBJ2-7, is DGGITQSPKYLFRKEGQNVTLSCEQNLNHDAMYWYRQDPGQGLRLIYYSQIVNDFQKGDIAEGYSVSREKKESFPLTVTSAQKNPTAFYLCASSRDRSDSYEQYFGPGTRLTVT.

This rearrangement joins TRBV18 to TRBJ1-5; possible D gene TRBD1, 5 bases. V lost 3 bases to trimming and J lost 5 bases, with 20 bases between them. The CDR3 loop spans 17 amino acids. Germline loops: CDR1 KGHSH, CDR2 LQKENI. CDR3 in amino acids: CASSPFADTGPDQPQHF. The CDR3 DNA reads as TGTGCCAGCTCACCGTTTGCAGACACAGGACCTGATCAGCCCCAGCATTTT.

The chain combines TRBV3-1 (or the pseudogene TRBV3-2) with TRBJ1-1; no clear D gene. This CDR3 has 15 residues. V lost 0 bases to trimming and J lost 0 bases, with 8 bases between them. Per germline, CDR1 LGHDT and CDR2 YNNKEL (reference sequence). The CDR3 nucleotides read TGTGCCAGCAGCCAAGAATTGGAGATGAACACTGAAGCTTTCTTT. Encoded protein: CASSQELEMNTEAFF.

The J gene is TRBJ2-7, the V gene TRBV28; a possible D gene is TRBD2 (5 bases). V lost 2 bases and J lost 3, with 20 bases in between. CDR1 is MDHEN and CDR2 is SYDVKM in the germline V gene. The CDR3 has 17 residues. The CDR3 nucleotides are TGTGCCAGCAGTTTAGGAAGATGGGAGCCGGTCGACTACGAGCAGTACTTC. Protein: CASSLGRWEPVDYEQYF.

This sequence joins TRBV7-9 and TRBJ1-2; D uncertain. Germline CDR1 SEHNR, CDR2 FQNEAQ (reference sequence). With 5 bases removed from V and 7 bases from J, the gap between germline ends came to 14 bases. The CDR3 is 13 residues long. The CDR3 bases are TGTGCCAGCAGCCAACAGAATTTCGGTGGCTACACCTTC. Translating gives CASSQQNFGGYTF.

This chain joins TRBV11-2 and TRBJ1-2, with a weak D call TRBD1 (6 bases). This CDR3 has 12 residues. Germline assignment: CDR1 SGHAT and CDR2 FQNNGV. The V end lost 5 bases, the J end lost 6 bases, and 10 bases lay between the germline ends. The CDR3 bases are TGTGCCAGCAGCATCACAGGGAATGGCTACACCTTC. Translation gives CASSITGNGYTF.

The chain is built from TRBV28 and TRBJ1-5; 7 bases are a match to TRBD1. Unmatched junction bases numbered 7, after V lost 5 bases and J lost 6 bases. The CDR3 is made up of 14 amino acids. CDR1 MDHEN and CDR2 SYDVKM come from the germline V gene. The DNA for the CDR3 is TGTGCCAGCAGTGCCGACAGGGCCAGTCAGCCCCAGCATTTT. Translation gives CASSADRASQPQHF. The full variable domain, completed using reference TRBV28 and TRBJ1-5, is DVKVTQSSRYLVKRTGEKVFLECVQDMDHENMFWYRQDPGLGLRLIYFSYDVKMKEKGDIPEGYSVSREKKERFSLILESASTNQTSMYLCASSADRASQPQHFGDGTRLSIL.

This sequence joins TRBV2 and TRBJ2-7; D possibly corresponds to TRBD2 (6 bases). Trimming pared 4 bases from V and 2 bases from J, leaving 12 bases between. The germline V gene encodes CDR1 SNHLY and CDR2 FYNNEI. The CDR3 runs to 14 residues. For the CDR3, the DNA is TGTGCCAGCAGTGTCGGGCGGGGCCCCTACGAGCAGTACTTC. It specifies CASSVGRGPYEQYF.

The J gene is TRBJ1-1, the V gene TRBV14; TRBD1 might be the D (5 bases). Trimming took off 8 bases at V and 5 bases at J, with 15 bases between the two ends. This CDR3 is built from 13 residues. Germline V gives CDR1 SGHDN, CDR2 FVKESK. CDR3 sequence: CASLPWGGTEAFF. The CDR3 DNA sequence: TGTGCCAGCCTACCATGGGGGGGAACTGAAGCTTTCTTT.

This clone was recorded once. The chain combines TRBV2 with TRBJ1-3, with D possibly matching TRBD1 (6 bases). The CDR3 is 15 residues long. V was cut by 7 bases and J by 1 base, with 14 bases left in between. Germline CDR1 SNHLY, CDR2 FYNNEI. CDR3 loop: CASTSQGISGNTIYF. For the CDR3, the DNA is TGTGCCAGCACTTCACAGGGAATATCTGGAAACACCATATATTTT.

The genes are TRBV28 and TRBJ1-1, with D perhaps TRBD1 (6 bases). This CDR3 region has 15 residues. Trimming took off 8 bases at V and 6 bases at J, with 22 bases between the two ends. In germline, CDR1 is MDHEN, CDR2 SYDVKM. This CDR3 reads CASEGGAQFQAEAFF. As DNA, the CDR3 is TGTGCCAGCGAAGGGGGGGCCCAATTCCAAGCTGAAGCTTTCTTT. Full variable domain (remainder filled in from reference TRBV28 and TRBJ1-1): DVKVTQSSRYLVKRTGEKVFLECVQDMDHENMFWYRQDPGLGLRLIYFSYDVKMKEKGDIPEGYSVSREKKERFSLILESASTNQTSMYLCASEGGAQFQAEAFFGQGTRLTVV.

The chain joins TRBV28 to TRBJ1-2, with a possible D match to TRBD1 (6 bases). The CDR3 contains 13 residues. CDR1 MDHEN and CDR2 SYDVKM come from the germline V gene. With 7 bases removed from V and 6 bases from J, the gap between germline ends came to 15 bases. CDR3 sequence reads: CASTEGQVNGYTF. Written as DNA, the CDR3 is TGTGCCAGCACCGAGGGACAAGTTAATGGCTACACCTTC.

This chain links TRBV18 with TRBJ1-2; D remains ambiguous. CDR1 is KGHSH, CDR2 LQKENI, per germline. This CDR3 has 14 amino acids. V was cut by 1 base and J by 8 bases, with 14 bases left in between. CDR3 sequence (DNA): TGTGCCAGCTCACCACTGAACGGGAATGAAGGCTACACCTTC. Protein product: CASSPLNGNEGYTF.

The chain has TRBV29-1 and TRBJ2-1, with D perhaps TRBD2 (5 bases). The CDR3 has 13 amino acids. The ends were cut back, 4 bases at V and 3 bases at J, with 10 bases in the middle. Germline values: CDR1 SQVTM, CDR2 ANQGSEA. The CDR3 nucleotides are TGCAGCGTTGTCGGGGAGTACTACAATGAGCAGTTCTTC. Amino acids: CSVVGEYYNEQFF.

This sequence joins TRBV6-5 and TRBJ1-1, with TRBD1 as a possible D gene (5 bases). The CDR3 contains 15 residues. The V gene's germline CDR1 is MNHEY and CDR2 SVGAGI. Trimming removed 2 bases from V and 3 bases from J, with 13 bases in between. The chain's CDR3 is CASSYNPGLDTEAFF. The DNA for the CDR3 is TGTGCCAGCAGTTACAACCCGGGACTGGACACTGAAGCTTTCTTT.

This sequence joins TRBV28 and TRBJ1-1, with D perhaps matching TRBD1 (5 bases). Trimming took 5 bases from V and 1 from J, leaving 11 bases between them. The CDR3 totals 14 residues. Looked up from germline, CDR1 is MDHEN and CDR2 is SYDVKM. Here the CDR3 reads CASSHLDTNTEAFF. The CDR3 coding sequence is TGTGCCAGCAGTCACCTGGACACGAACACTGAAGCTTTCTTT.

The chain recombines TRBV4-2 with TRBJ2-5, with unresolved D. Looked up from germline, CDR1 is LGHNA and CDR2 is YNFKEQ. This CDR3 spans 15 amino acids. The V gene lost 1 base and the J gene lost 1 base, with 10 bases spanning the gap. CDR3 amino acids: CASSQVFLSQETQYF. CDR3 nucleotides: TGTGCCAGCAGCCAAGTGTTCCTCAGCCAAGAGACCCAGTACTTC.

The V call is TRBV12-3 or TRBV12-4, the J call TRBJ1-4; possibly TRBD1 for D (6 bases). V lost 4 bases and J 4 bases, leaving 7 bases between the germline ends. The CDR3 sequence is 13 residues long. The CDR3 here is CASSSRGNEKLFF. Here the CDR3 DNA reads TGTGCCAGCAGTTCCAGGGGTAATGAAAAACTGTTTTTT.

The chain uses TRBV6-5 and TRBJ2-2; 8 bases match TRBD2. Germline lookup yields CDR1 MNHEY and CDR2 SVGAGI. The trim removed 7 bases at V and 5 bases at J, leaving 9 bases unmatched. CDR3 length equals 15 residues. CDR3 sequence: CASTLAGGQTGELFF. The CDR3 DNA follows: TGTGCCAGCACCTTGGCGGGAGGCCAAACCGGGGAGCTGTTTTTT.

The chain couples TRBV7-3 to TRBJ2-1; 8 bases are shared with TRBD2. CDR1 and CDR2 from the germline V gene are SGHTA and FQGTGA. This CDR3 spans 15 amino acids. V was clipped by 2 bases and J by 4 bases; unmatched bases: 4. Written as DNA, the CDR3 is TGTGCCAGCAGCTTAGCTAGCGGGCTTTACAATGAGCAGTTCTTC. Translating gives CASSLASGLYNEQFF.

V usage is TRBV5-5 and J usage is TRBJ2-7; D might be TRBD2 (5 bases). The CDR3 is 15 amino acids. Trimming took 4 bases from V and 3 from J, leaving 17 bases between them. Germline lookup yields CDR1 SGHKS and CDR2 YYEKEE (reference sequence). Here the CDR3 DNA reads TGTGCCAGCAGCCCCATAGCGACTGAGCGCTACGAGCAGTACTTC. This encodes CASSPIATERYEQYF.

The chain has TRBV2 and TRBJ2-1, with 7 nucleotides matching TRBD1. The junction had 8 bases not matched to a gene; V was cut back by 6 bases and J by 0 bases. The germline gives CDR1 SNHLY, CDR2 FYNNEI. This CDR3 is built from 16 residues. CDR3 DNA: TGTGCCAGCAGCAGGGAAGGGGGCCTCTCCTACAATGAGCAGTTCTTC. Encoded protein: CASSREGGLSYNEQFF.

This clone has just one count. CDR3: CASSLGQGHPYNEQFF. The CDR3 bases are TGTGCCAGCAGTTTAGGGCAGGGGCACCCCTACAATGAGCAGTTCTTC. The V gene is TRBV27, the J gene TRBJ2-1, with D possibly TRBD1 on 6 matching bases. Between the trimmed V and J ends, which lost 2 bases and 2 bases, there was a span of 13 bases. This CDR3 comprises 16 residues. Germline CDR1 MNHEY, CDR2 SMNVEV (reference sequence).

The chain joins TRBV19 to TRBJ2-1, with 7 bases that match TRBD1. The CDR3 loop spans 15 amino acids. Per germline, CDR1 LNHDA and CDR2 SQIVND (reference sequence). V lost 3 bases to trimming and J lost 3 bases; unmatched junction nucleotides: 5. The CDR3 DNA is TGTGCCAGTAGTATGAGACAGGGCATCTACAATGAGCAGTTCTTC. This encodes CASSMRQGIYNEQFF. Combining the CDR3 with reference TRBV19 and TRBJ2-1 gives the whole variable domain DGGITQSPKYLFRKEGQNVTLSCEQNLNHDAMYWYRQDPGQGLRLIYYSQIVNDFQKGDIAEGYSVSREKKESFPLTVTSAQKNPTAFYLCASSMRQGIYNEQFFGPGTRLTVL.

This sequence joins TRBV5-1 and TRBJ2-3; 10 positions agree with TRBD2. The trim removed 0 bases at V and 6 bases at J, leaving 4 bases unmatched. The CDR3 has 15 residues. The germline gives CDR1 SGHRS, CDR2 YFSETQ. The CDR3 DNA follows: TGCGCCAGCAGCTTGGTGGCTAGCGGGAGTGATACGCAGTATTTT. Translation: CASSLVASGSDTQYF.

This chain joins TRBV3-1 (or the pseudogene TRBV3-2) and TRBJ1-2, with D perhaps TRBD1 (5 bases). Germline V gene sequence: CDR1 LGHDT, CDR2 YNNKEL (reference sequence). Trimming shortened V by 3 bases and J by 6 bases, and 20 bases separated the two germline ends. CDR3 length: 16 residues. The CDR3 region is CASSHDSAGLTDGYTF. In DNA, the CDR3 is TGTGCCAGCAGCCACGACAGTGCTGGCCTGACGGATGGCTACACCTTC.

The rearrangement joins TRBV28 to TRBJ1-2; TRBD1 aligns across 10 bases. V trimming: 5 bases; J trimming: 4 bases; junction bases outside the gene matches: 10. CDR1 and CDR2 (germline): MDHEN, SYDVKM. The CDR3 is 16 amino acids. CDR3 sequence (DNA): TGTGCCAGCAGTATCAACTGGACAGGGGGAGGCTATGGCTACACCTTC. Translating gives CASSINWTGGGYGYTF.

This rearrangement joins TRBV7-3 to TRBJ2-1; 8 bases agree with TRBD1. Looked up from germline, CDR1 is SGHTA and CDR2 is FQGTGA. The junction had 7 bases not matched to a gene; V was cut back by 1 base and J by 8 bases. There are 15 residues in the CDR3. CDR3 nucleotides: TGTGCCAGCAGCTTAATCCAGGGGGCATTGGATGAGCAGTTCTTC. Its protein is CASSLIQGALDEQFF.

The CDR3 here is CSANPAGGSNEKLFF. The DNA for the CDR3 is TGCAGCGCCAACCCAGCGGGGGGTTCTAATGAAAAACTGTTTTTT. The chain employs TRBV29-1 and TRBJ1-4; D is possibly TRBD1 (5 bases). In germline, CDR1 is SQVTM, CDR2 ANQGSEA. V was clipped by 7 bases and J by 3 bases, with 18 bases between them. The length of the CDR3 is 15 residues. The entire variable domain, with the rest obtained from reference TRBV29-1 and TRBJ1-4, is as follows: SAVISQKPSRDICQRGTSLTIQCQVDSQVTMMFWYRQQPGQSLTLIATANQGSEATYESGFVIDKFPISRPNLTFSTLTVSNMSPEDSSIYLCSANPAGGSNEKLFFGSGTQLSVL.